These 28 T cell receptor beta chains originate from one sample sequenced in a study of control samples from healthy donors and cancer patients. The protocol was immunoSEQ multiplex PCR, while the TCRdb copy is restricted to in-frame clones and leaves out a portion. The data contain around 170,000 clones, roughly nine tenths of them singletons. Material for sequencing was blood. The receptors here all came from a young woman in good health.

The chain is built from TRBV6-6 and TRBJ2-1, with D possibly TRBD2 on 8 matching bases. V was cut by 8 bases and J by 7 bases, with 12 bases left in between. The V gene's germline CDR1 is MNHNY and CDR2 SVGAGI (reference sequence). The CDR3 length is 12 residues. The CDR3 DNA is TGTGCCAGCCGGGAGGGGGCGAATGAGCAGTTCTTC. This encodes CASREGANEQFF.

This chain connects TRBV5-1 to TRBJ2-7; maybe TRBD1 (5 bases). The CDR3 contains 14 residues. V was pared by 0 bases and J by 6 bases, with 13 bases between. Germline V gene sequence: CDR1 SGHRS, CDR2 YFSETQ. The CDR3 nucleotides read TGCGCCAGCAGCTTGGCCGTAGGGGTAGGCGAGCAGTACTTC. This translates into CASSLAVGVGEQYF.

V usage is TRBV25-1 and J usage is TRBJ2-5; 7 bases are a match to TRBD2. CDR1 and CDR2 (germline): MGHDK, SYGVNS. Trimming cost V 5 bases and J 5 bases; bases outside gene matches: 11. This CDR3 has 15 residues. The CDR3 region has the DNA TGTGCCAGCAGTAGCCCGGGGAGGGCCAGCGAGACCCAGTACTTC. Translating it yields CASSSPGRASETQYF. Full variable domain (missing parts from reference TRBV25-1 and TRBJ2-5): EADIYQTPRYLVIGTGKKITLECSQTMGHDKMYWYQQDPGMELHLIHYSYGVNSTEKGDLSSESTVSRIRTEHFPLTLESARPSHTSQYLCASSSPGRASETQYFGPGTRLLVL.

This clone was observed once. V usage is TRBV7-9 and J usage is TRBJ1-1; D is unclear. Trimming left V 6 bases short and J 5 bases short, with 10 bases between. Germline CDR1 SEHNR, CDR2 FQNEAQ (reference sequence). This CDR3 has 12 residues. In nucleotides, the CDR3 is TGTGCCAGCAGTTACGGACTGACTGAAGCTTTCTTT. This translates into CASSYGLTEAFF.

V gene TRBV9 combines with J gene TRBJ2-7; 13 nucleotides agree with TRBD2. The CDR3 is 15 residues long. Germline V lookup: CDR1 SGDLS, CDR2 YYNGEE. The J segment lost 4 bases and the V segment lost 0 bases, leaving 1 base of the junction unmatched. The CDR3 region has the DNA TGTGCCAGCAGCGTAGAGGGACTAGCGGGATACGAGCAGTACTTC. It codes for CASSVEGLAGYEQYF.

The DNA for the CDR3 is TGTGCCACCAGTGATGCTGTAGAGCCTGAGCAGTTCTTC. This sequence encodes CATSDAVEPEQFF. V gene TRBV24-1 combines with J gene TRBJ2-1; D gene uncertain. Germline V lookup: CDR1 KGHDR, CDR2 SFDVKD. The V and J ends lost 3 bases and 9 bases respectively, with 11 bases between them. This CDR3 spans 13 amino acids.

This clone was recorded once. The rearrangement links TRBV7-2 to TRBJ1-6; D remains ambiguous. This CDR3 spans 18 amino acids. Germline CDR1 reads SGHTA; CDR2 reads FQGNSA. Trimming took off 1 base at V and 5 bases at J, with 18 bases between the two ends. For the CDR3, the DNA is TGTGCCAGCAGCTTAGGGGTTTCTTCTGTGGCTAATAATTCACCCCTCCACTTT. Its translation is CASSLGVSSVANNSPLHF.

The chain couples TRBV7-9 to TRBJ1-6; 7 nucleotides match TRBD1. Losses at the gene ends were 2 bases for V and 7 bases for J; bases not matched to a gene: 11. Germline V gene data show CDR1 as SEHNR and CDR2 as FQNEAQ (reference sequence). The CDR3 contains 17 residues. DNA of the CDR3: TGTGCCAGCAGCTTAACCGGGACGCTACAGGGGAATTCACCCCTCCACTTT. Protein product: CASSLTGTLQGNSPLHF.

The J gene is TRBJ2-3, the V gene TRBV5-1, with no clear D. V shed 0 bases and J shed 6 bases, with 11 bases lying between them. Germline V lookup: CDR1 SGHRS, CDR2 YFSETQ. This CDR3 region has 14 residues. CDR3 protein: CASSLGGSPDTQYF. The CDR3, as DNA: TGCGCCAGCAGCTTGGGGGGTAGCCCGGATACGCAGTATTTT.

Written as DNA, the CDR3 is TGTGCCAGCAGTATATTTCCGATCCCCCCGGGTAATGAAAAACTGTTTTTT. This translates into CASSIFPIPPGNEKLFF. The chain couples TRBV28 to TRBJ1-4; D remains ambiguous. The ends were cut back, 5 bases at V and 4 bases at J, with 20 bases in the middle. There are 17 residues in the CDR3. Looked up from germline, CDR1 is MDHEN and CDR2 is SYDVKM.

V is TRBV6-5 and J is TRBJ2-3, with no clear D. The CDR3 is made up of 13 amino acids. Trimming took 2 bases from V and 2 from J, leaving 5 bases between them. Germline CDR1 reads MNHEY; CDR2 reads SVGAGI. The CDR3 DNA follows: TGTGCCAGCAGTTACACGAACACAGATACGCAGTATTTT. It specifies CASSYTNTDTQYF.

The CDR3 DNA reads TGTGCCACCAGCAGGACAATCTCCTACGAGCAGTACTTC. It yields the protein CATSRTISYEQYF. The chain couples TRBV15 to TRBJ2-7; no clear D. V was clipped by 3 bases and J by 0 bases, with 6 bases between them. This CDR3 has 13 residues. Germline CDR1 is LNHNV and CDR2 is YYDKDF (reference sequence).

V is TRBV30 and J is TRBJ1-2; D uncertain. The CDR3 runs 13 residues. Trimming shortened V by 2 bases and J by 6 bases, and 13 bases separated the two germline ends. Germline V lookup: CDR1 GTSNPN, CDR2 SVGIG (reference sequence). DNA of the CDR3: TGTGCCTGGAGTTCCCAGGTTTGGGATGGCTACACCTTC. Translating it yields CAWSSQVWDGYTF.

V is TRBV27 and J is TRBJ2-2; D is unresolved. Trimming stripped 7 bases from V and 3 bases from J, with 12 bases between. The CDR3 length is 14 residues. Germline CDR1 reads MNHEY; CDR2 reads SMNVEV (reference sequence). The CDR3 region has the DNA TGTGCCAGCACCTGGGGTCGGTACACCGGGGAGCTGTTTTTT. Protein sequence: CASTWGRYTGELFF.

The rearrangement uses TRBV5-1 and TRBJ2-5; TRBD2 is a possible D gene (6 bases). The V gene lost 0 bases and the J gene lost 1 base, with 7 bases spanning the gap. Germline V gene lookup returns CDR1 SGHRS and CDR2 YFSETQ. The CDR3 runs to 14 residues. CDR3 in amino acids: CASSLGAGQETQYF. CDR3 coding DNA: TGCGCCAGCAGCTTGGGAGCGGGCCAAGAGACCCAGTACTTC.

The J gene is TRBJ2-7, the V gene TRBV3-1 (or the pseudogene TRBV3-2); 9 bases are shared with TRBD2. With V trimmed by 8 bases and J by 5 bases, 4 bases remained unmatched. CDR1 and CDR2 (germline): LGHDT, YNNKEL (reference sequence). The CDR3 totals 12 residues. Here the CDR3 DNA reads TGTGCCAGCCGGGCGGGAGGGAACGAGCAGTACTTC. Amino acids: CASRAGGNEQYF.

This clone was counted a few times. The chain links TRBV10-1 to TRBJ2-3, with TRBD2 identical over 7 bases. Germline V lookup: CDR1 WNHNN, CDR2 SYGVQD (reference sequence). After removal of 2 bases from V and 2 bases from J, the junction contained 4 bases not matched to a gene. CDR3 size: 15 residues. The CDR3 region is CASSEGRGFTDTQYF. The CDR3 nucleotides read TGCGCCAGCAGTGAGGGGAGGGGTTTCACAGATACGCAGTATTTT.

Details on this clone: Relative to the germline gene, one junction end is altered; a read error may explain this. This rearrangement joins TRBV6-5 to TRBJ2-7; maybe TRBD1 (7 bases). Germline CDR1 is MNHEY and CDR2 is SVGAGI. The CDR3 runs to 13 residues. CDR3 protein: CAGRGQRANEQYF. The CDR3 DNA reads TGTGCCGGCAGGGGACAGCGGGCGAACGAGCAGTACTTC.

The chain carries TRBV11-1 and TRBJ2-3, with TRBD1 matching over 9 bases. The CDR3 runs 15 residues. Germline assignment: CDR1 SGHAT and CDR2 FQDESV (reference sequence). Unmatched junction bases numbered 1, after V lost 1 base and J lost 2 bases. The CDR3 region is CASSLGTGDTDTQYF. The CDR3 bases are TGTGCCAGCAGCTTAGGGACAGGGGACACAGATACGCAGTATTTT.

Comment on this clone: This sample includes further DNA sequences coding for the same CDR3. The CDR3 reads CASSLSGLPQHF. DNA for the CDR3: TGTGCCAGCAGTTTATCCGGGCTGCCCCAGCATTTT. J is TRBJ1-5 and V is TRBV28; D remains unclear. V gave up 1 base and J gave up 9 bases, with 7 bases separating them. Germline V lookup: CDR1 MDHEN, CDR2 SYDVKM. This CDR3 spans 12 amino acids. Drawing the rest from reference TRBV28 and TRBJ1-5, the complete variable domain is DVKVTQSSRYLVKRTGEKVFLECVQDMDHENMFWYRQDPGLGLRLIYFSYDVKMKEKGDIPEGYSVSREKKERFSLILESASTNQTSMYLCASSLSGLPQHFGDGTRLSIL.

The V gene is TRBV30, the J gene TRBJ1-1; D uncertain. The CDR3 consists of 14 residues. V shed 0 bases and J shed 0 bases, with 8 bases lying between them. Germline V gene data show CDR1 as GTSNPN and CDR2 as SVGIG (reference sequence). CDR3 nucleotides: TGTGCCTGGAGTGTGAATAGCTTGAACACTGAAGCTTTCTTT. It specifies CAWSVNSLNTEAFF.

This chain uses TRBV6-1 with TRBJ2-7; D is tentatively TRBD1 or TRBD2 (5 bases each). Trimming removed 3 bases at V and 9 bases at J, with 21 bases between. CDR1 is MNHNS and CDR2 is SASEGT in the germline V gene. The CDR3 extends over 15 amino acids. This CDR3 is CASSDRRGWQAGQYF. The CDR3 coding sequence is TGTGCCAGCAGTGATCGAAGGGGTTGGCAGGCGGGGCAGTACTTC.

This clone has more than one count but fewer than ten. The chain is built from TRBV6-5 and TRBJ2-1; 9 positions match TRBD1. Germline V gives CDR1 MNHEY, CDR2 SVGAGI. The CDR3 runs 14 residues. J gave up 6 bases and V 11 bases, and 11 bases lay outside the gene matches. CDR3 amino acids: CAAEDRGFGNEQFF. CDR3 DNA: TGTGCCGCTGAGGACAGGGGTTTTGGCAATGAGCAGTTCTTC.

The chain uses TRBV24-1 and TRBJ2-1; TRBD2 matches 10 bases. Looked up from germline, CDR1 is KGHDR and CDR2 is SFDVKD. This CDR3 spans 16 amino acids. V shed 4 bases, J shed 1 base, and the junction held 3 bases outside the gene matches. The CDR3 region is CATSDSSGGSYNEQFF. The CDR3 DNA reads as TGTGCCACCAGTGACTCTAGCGGGGGATCCTACAATGAGCAGTTCTTC.

The chain recombines TRBV30 with TRBJ1-1; tentatively, D is TRBD1 (5 bases). CDR3 size: 14 residues. Germline CDR1 reads GTSNPN; CDR2 reads SVGIG (reference sequence). Trimming removed 1 base from V and 6 bases from J, with 15 bases in between. The CDR3 sequence: CAWSAAGTPAEAFF. CDR3 coding DNA: TGTGCCTGGAGTGCTGCCGGGACCCCAGCTGAAGCTTTCTTT.

The CDR3 region has the DNA TGTGCCAGCAGTTCCCGCCGGGCAGGCCCCCAAGAGACCCAGTACTTC. It specifies CASSSRRAGPQETQYF. The chain carries TRBV28 and TRBJ2-5, with D uncertain. This CDR3 comprises 16 residues. CDR1 and CDR2 (germline): MDHEN, SYDVKM. Trimming removed 4 bases from V and 1 base from J, with 16 bases in between.

This clone was recorded once. The rearrangement joins TRBV2 to TRBJ1-4; D ambiguous. Germline V gene data show CDR1 as SNHLY and CDR2 as FYNNEI. CDR3 length equals 14 residues. Trimming shortened V by 4 bases and J by 7 bases, and 13 bases separated the two germline ends. CDR3 sequence reads: CASSALRAAEKLFF. The CDR3 DNA follows: TGTGCCAGCAGTGCGTTGAGGGCGGCTGAAAAACTGTTTTTT. The full variable domain, with the rest looked up from reference TRBV2 and TRBJ1-4, is EPEVTQTPSHQVTQMGQEVILRCVPISNHLYFYWYRQILGQKVEFLVSFYNNEISEKSEIFDDQFSVERPDGSNFTLKIRSTKLEDSAMYFCASSALRAAEKLFFGSGTQLSVL.

The chain combines TRBV7-3 with TRBJ1-1; D perhaps matches TRBD1 (6 bases). CDR1 and CDR2 (germline): SGHTA, FQGTGA. CDR3 length: 15 residues. The V end lost 2 bases, the J end lost 3 bases, and 13 bases lay between the germline ends. As DNA, the CDR3 is TGTGCCAGCAGCTTACGGGCAGGGGTGGACACTGAAGCTTTCTTT. Encoded protein: CASSLRAGVDTEAFF.